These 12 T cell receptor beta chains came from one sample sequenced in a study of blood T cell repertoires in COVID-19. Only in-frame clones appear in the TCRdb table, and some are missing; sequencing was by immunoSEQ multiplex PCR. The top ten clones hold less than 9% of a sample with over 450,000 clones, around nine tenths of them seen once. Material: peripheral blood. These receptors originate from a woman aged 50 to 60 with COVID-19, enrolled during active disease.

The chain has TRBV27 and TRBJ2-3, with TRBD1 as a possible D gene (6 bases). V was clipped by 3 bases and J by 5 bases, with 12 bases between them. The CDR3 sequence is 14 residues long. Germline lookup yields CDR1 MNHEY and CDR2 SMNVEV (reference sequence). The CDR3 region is CASSFEGVVDTQYF. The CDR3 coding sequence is TGTGCCAGCAGTTTTGAGGGGGTTGTAGATACGCAGTATTTT.

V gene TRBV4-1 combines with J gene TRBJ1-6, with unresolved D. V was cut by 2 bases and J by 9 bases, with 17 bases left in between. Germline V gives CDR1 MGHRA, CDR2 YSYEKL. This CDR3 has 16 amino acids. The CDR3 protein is CASSQPNRAAGSPLHF. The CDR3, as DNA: TGCGCCAGCAGCCAACCAAACCGCGCAGCGGGTTCACCCCTCCACTTT.

Here the CDR3 DNA reads TGCGCCAGCAGCTTGTCTTCGGGGAGGAATGAGCAGTTCTTC. Amino acid sequence: CASSLSSGRNEQFF. The chain carries TRBV5-1 and TRBJ2-1; a weak D match, TRBD2 (6 bases). The CDR3 sequence is 14 residues long. The germline CDR1 and CDR2 sequences are SGHRS and YFSETQ. V lost 1 base to trimming and J lost 7 bases, with 12 bases between them.

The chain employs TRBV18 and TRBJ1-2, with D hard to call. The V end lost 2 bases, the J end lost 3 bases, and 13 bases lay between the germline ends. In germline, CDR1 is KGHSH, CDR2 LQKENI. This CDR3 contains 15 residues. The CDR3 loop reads CASSPKSGRDYGYTF. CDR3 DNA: TGTGCCAGCTCACCAAAGTCGGGAAGGGACTATGGCTACACCTTC.

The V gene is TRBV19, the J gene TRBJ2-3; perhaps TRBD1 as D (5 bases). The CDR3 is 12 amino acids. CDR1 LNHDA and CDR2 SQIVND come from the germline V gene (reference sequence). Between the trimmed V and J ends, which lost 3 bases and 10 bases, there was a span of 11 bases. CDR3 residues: CASSMSEGAQYF. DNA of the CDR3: TGTGCCAGTAGTATGTCGGAAGGGGCGCAGTATTTT. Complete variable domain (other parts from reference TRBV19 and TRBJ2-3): DGGITQSPKYLFRKEGQNVTLSCEQNLNHDAMYWYRQDPGQGLRLIYYSQIVNDFQKGDIAEGYSVSREKKESFPLTVTSAQKNPTAFYLCASSMSEGAQYFGPGTRLTVL.

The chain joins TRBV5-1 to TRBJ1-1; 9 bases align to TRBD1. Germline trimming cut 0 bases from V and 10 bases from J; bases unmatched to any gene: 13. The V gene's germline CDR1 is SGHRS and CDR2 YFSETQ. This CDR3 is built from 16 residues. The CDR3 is CASSLAQGQGPQGAFF. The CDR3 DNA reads TGCGCCAGCAGCTTGGCCCAGGGACAGGGCCCCCAGGGAGCTTTCTTT.

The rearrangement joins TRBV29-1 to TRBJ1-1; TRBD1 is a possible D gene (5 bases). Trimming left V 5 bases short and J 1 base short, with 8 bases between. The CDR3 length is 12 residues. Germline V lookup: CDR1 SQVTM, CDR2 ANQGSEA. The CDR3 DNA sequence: TGCAGCGTTAGACAGACGAACACTGAAGCTTTCTTT. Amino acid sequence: CSVRQTNTEAFF.

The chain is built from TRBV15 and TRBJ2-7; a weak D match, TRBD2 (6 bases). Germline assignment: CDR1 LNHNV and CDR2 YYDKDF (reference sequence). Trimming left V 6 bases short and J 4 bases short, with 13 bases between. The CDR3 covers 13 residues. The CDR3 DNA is TGTGCCACCAGAGACGGGGGAGGATACGAGCAGTACTTC. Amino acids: CATRDGGGYEQYF. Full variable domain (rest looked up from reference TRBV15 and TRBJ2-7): DAMVIQNPRYQVTQFGKPVTLSCSQTLNHNVMYWYQQKSSQAPKLLFHYYDKDFNNEADTPDNFQSRRPNTSFCFLDIRSPGLGDTAMYLCATRDGGGYEQYFGPGTRLTVT.

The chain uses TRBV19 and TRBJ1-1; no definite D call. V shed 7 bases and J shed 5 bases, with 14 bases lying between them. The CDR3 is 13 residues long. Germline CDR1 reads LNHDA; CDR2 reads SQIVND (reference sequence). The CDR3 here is CASTIRGTTEAFF. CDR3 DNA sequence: TGTGCCAGTACTATCCGGGGTACAACTGAAGCTTTCTTT.

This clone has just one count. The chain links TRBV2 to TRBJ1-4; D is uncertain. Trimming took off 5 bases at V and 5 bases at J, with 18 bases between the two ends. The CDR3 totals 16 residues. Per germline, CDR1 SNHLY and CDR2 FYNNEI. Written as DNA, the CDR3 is TGTGCCAGCAGTTTTGGGGAGGCAACATTCAATGAAAAACTGTTTTTT. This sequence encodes CASSFGEATFNEKLFF.

The DNA of the CDR3 is TGTGCCAGCAGAGGAACAGCTTTCTCTGGAAACACCATATATTTT. Protein product: CASRGTAFSGNTIYF. This chain uses TRBV6-5 with TRBJ1-3, with no clear D. The V gene lost 6 bases and the J gene lost 0 bases, with 12 bases spanning the gap. CDR1 is MNHEY and CDR2 is SVGAGI in the germline V gene. The CDR3 spans 15 residues.

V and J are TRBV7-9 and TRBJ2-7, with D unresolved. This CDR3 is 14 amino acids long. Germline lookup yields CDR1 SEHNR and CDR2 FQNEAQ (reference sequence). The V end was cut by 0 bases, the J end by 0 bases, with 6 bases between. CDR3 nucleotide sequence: TGTGCCAGCAGCTTAGCGGGCCCCTCCTACGAGCAGTACTTC. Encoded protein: CASSLAGPSYEQYF.